The 25 T cell receptor beta chains given below trace back to one sample, sequenced in a study of identical twins. One entry per CDR3 protein, called by TCRdb with MiXCR from the 5' RACE reads. This sample has about 690,000 distinct CDR3 sequences; around 6% occur once, and the top ten carry around 2%. Sequenced: naive T cells sorted from blood. The receptors here all came from a man aged 18 to 30 in good health.

This clonotype has a count of ten or more. The chain uses TRBV12-3 or TRBV12-4 and TRBJ1-6, with a tentative D call TRBD1 (5 bases). The CDR3 spans 13 residues. V gave up 7 bases and J gave up 3 bases, with 7 bases separating them. CDR3 loop: CASMQGYNSPLHF. The CDR3 DNA follows: TGTGCCAGCATGCAGGGCTATAATTCACCCCTCCACTTT.

In its sample, this clonotype was seen many times. This chain connects TRBV7-2 to TRBJ2-3, with 8 nucleotides matching TRBD2. V was pared by 5 bases and J by 5 bases, with 9 bases of the junction left unmatched. The germline V gene has CDR1 SGHTA and CDR2 FQGNSA. The CDR3 totals 15 residues. The DNA for the CDR3 is TGTGCCAGCAGCCCCAGCGGGAGTGAAGGAGATACGCAGTATTTT. Translation: CASSPSGSEGDTQYF.

This clonotype was seen ten or more times. V usage is TRBV5-5 and J usage is TRBJ2-7; 7 bases match TRBD2. Trimming at V came to 4 bases and at J to 2 bases, leaving 9 bases not matched to a gene. The CDR3 sequence is 15 residues long. In germline, CDR1 is SGHKS, CDR2 YYEKEE (reference sequence). The chain's CDR3 is CASSHPGGRTYEQYF. The DNA for the CDR3 is TGTGCCAGCAGCCACCCCGGCGGGAGAACCTACGAGCAGTACTTC.

In its sample, this clonotype was seen many times. The chain is built from TRBV12-3 or TRBV12-4 and TRBJ1-3; perhaps TRBD1 as D (5 bases). The CDR3 is 15 amino acids. Between the trimmed V and J ends, which lost 5 bases and 0 bases, there was a span of 11 bases. This CDR3 reads CASSPTGSSGNTIYF. The DNA of the CDR3 is TGTGCCAGCAGTCCAACAGGAAGCTCTGGAAACACCATATATTTT.

This clonotype came up many times. The chain joins TRBV10-3 to TRBJ2-1, with TRBD2 identical over 7 bases. V shed 10 bases, J shed 11 bases, and the junction held 20 bases outside the gene matches. The CDR3 has 15 amino acids. Per germline, CDR1 ENHRY and CDR2 SYGVKD. The CDR3 nucleotides are TGTGCCAGTATCCCGGCCGGACTAGGCAGAGAAAAGCAGTTCTTC. It yields the protein CASIPAGLGREKQFF.

This clonotype was seen only a few times. The rearrangement joins TRBV12-3 or TRBV12-4 to TRBJ1-6; TRBD1 might be the D (6 bases). V lost 6 bases to trimming and J lost 2 bases, with 11 bases between them. CDR3 length: 15 residues. Here the CDR3 reads CASRSQGTYNSPLHF. CDR3 coding DNA: TGTGCCAGCAGGTCACAGGGAACCTATAATTCACCCCTCCACTTT.

This clonotype has only a few counts. This chain links TRBV6-2 or TRBV6-3 with TRBJ2-1; D is uncertain. The CDR3 totals 13 residues. Germline V gene sequence: CDR1 MNHEY, CDR2 SVGEGT. V lost 4 bases to trimming and J lost 9 bases, with 13 bases between them. In nucleotides, the CDR3 is TGTGCCAGCAGTTCCTTACGGAGCCTTGAGCAGTTCTTC. Protein product: CASSSLRSLEQFF.

This clonotype occurred many times. This sequence joins TRBV12-3 or TRBV12-4 and TRBJ2-1, with no clear D. V was cut by 3 bases and J by 0 bases, with 6 bases left in between. This CDR3 comprises 14 residues. The CDR3 nucleotides are TGTGCCAGCAGTTTTCCCGACTCCTACAATGAGCAGTTCTTC. Its translation is CASSFPDSYNEQFF.

This clonotype came up many times. This rearrangement joins TRBV4-1 to TRBJ1-6, with TRBD1 as a possible D gene (5 bases). The ends were cut back, 8 bases at V and 5 bases at J, with 10 bases in the middle. Looked up from germline, CDR1 is MGHRA and CDR2 is YSYEKL. The CDR3 length is 13 residues. The CDR3: CASWDGNNSPLHF. CDR3 bases: TGCGCCAGCTGGGACGGGAATAATTCACCCCTCCACTTT.

This clonotype showed up many times. This rearrangement joins TRBV12-3 or TRBV12-4 to TRBJ2-3; maybe TRBD2 (5 bases). Trimming pared 6 bases from V and 5 bases from J, leaving 9 bases between. The CDR3 is 12 residues long. The CDR3 nucleotides read TGTGCCAGCAGCGAACTAGGAGATACGCAGTATTTT. As protein: CASSELGDTQYF.

There are a few counts of this clonotype. J is TRBJ2-5 and V is TRBV6-2 or TRBV6-3; D tentatively reads TRBD1 or TRBD2 (5 bases each). V lost 7 bases, J lost 2 bases, and 17 bases lay in between. The CDR3 has 15 amino acids. Germline CDR1 is MNHEY and CDR2 is SVGEGT. Written as DNA, the CDR3 is TGTGCCAGCACTGCACGAGGGGCCTGGCAAGAGACCCAGTACTTC. Its protein is CASTARGAWQETQYF.

J is TRBJ2-3 and V is TRBV7-6; D gene uncertain. CDR1 is SGHVS, CDR2 FNYEAQ, per germline. The V and J ends lost 4 bases and 4 bases respectively, with 9 bases between them. The CDR3 is 13 amino acids. CDR3 DNA sequence: TGTGCCAGCAGCTCGGTTCCCGCAGATACGCAGTATTTT. Translation gives CASSSVPADTQYF.

Worth noting for this clonotype: Just one base apart from a much larger clone, this may be a read error. The conserved phenylalanine or tryptophan normally closing the CDR3 is absent here, so this likely arose from a read error. The chain joins TRBV13 to TRBJ2-7; 10 bases are shared with TRBD1. This CDR3 is built from 14 residues. J gave up 3 bases and V 9 bases, and 8 bases lay outside the gene matches. Germline CDR1 PRHDT, CDR2 FYEKMQ (reference sequence). The CDR3 DNA follows: TGTGCCAGTTCCGGGACAGGGGACCTCTACGAGCAGTACTAC. It encodes CASSGTGDLYEQYY.

The chain joins TRBV11-2 to TRBJ2-1; D unresolved. This CDR3 contains 14 residues. Trimming removed 1 base from V and 9 bases from J, with 13 bases in between. Germline assignment: CDR1 SGHAT and CDR2 FQNNGV. As DNA, the CDR3 is TGTGCCAGCAGCTTAGTGGTCAGACGGAGTGAGCAGTTCTTC. Protein: CASSLVVRRSEQFF.

There are many counts of this clonotype. The chain recombines TRBV10-3 with TRBJ1-1, with a weak D call TRBD1 (6 bases). The V end was cut by 5 bases, the J end by 1 base, with 11 bases between. This CDR3 contains 14 residues. Germline CDR1 reads ENHRY; CDR2 reads SYGVKD. CDR3 in DNA: TGTGCCATCAGTCATACAGGGCGGAACACTGAAGCTTTCTTT. Translated: CAISHTGRNTEAFF.

This clonotype was detected ten times or more. The V and J genes are TRBV20-1 and TRBJ2-5; maybe TRBD2 (5 bases). V was pared by 4 bases and J by 3 bases, with 9 bases between. Germline V gene sequence: CDR1 DFQATT, CDR2 SNEGSKA (reference sequence). The CDR3 contains 12 residues. CDR3 nucleotides: TGCAGTGCTAAGCGGATTGAAGAGACCCAGTACTTC. Its protein product is CSAKRIEETQYF.

CDR3 in DNA: TGTGCCAGCAGCCAAGAGTTTTTGTGGGGACCCTACGAGCAGTACTTC. It specifies CASSQEFLWGPYEQYF. This sequence joins TRBV3-1 and TRBJ2-7; D may be TRBD1 or TRBD2 (5 bases each). Germline CDR1 and CDR2: LGHDT and YNNKEL (reference sequence). V was cut by 0 bases and J by 2 bases, with 14 bases left in between. This CDR3 has 16 amino acids.

This clonotype was recorded a few times. The CDR3 coding sequence is TGTGCCACCAGTGATCCCCGGACTAGCGGAAGCACAGATACGCAGTATTTT. This encodes CATSDPRTSGSTDTQYF. The chain recombines TRBV24-1 with TRBJ2-3; 10 positions agree with TRBD2. Germline CDR1 is KGHDR and CDR2 is SFDVKD. With V trimmed by 3 bases and J by 0 bases, 5 bases remained unmatched. The CDR3 is made up of 17 amino acids.

The sample holds one count of this clonotype. DNA of the CDR3: TGTGCCAGCAGCCTTCAAGGGTCCGCCTTATCCTCTGGAAACACCATATATTTT. This gives the protein CASSLQGSALSSGNTIYF. This sequence joins TRBV14 and TRBJ1-3; no definite D call. CDR1 and CDR2 (germline): SGHDN, FVKESK. V was trimmed by 4 bases and J by 0 bases, leaving 19 bases between them. The CDR3 is 18 residues long.

This clonotype was recorded many times. This rearrangement joins TRBV9 to TRBJ2-1; D might be TRBD2 (6 bases). Between the trimmed V and J ends, which lost 7 bases and 3 bases, there was a span of 14 bases. The CDR3 has 14 amino acids. Germline CDR1 and CDR2: SGDLS and YYNGEE. The CDR3 loop is CASESGRDYNEQFF. DNA of the CDR3: TGTGCCAGCGAGAGCGGGCGGGACTACAATGAGCAGTTCTTC.

As for this clonotype: A single base separates this from a much larger clone, so it may be a read error. The chain recombines TRBV5-8 with TRBJ2-1, with TRBD1 identical over 9 bases. This CDR3 has 15 amino acids. The germline gives CDR1 SGHTS, CDR2 YDEGEE. CDR3 amino acids: CASSWDREGHNEQSF. In DNA form, the CDR3 reads TGTGCCAGCAGCTGGGACAGGGAAGGGCACAATGAGCAGTCCTTC.

This clonotype was found a few times. V usage is TRBV20-1 and J usage is TRBJ2-7; possible D gene TRBD1, 5 bases. Germline V CDR1 and CDR2: DFQATT, SNEGSKA (reference sequence). The CDR3 is 11 residues long. V shed 5 bases and J shed 2 bases, with 7 bases lying between them. CDR3 amino acids: CSALGPYEQYF. As DNA, the CDR3 is TGCAGTGCTCTGGGGCCCTACGAGCAGTACTTC.

This clonotype was seen a few times. Here the CDR3 reads CASSEPGGGQFF. The CDR3 region has the DNA TGTGCCAGCAGCGAACCAGGGGGCGGGCAGTTCTTC. The chain has TRBV7-9 and TRBJ2-1, with 8 nucleotides matching TRBD1. This CDR3 contains 12 residues. V lost 5 bases, J lost 12 bases, and 6 bases stayed unmatched. CDR1 is SEHNR and CDR2 is FQNEAQ in the germline V gene (reference sequence).

The chain carries TRBV12-3 or TRBV12-4 and TRBJ2-7; 7 positions agree with TRBD2. The CDR3 consists of 14 residues. Trimming took 7 bases from V and 6 from J; bases not matched to a gene: 12. Here the CDR3 reads CASTPRRLATEQYF. CDR3 coding DNA: TGTGCCAGCACCCCCCGTCGACTAGCAACCGAGCAGTACTTC.

On this clonotype: An end of the junction differs from the germline gene, which may be a read error. V usage is TRBV4-3 and J usage is TRBJ2-2, with a possible D match to TRBD2 (5 bases). In germline, CDR1 is LGHNA, CDR2 YSLEER. This CDR3 spans 15 amino acids. CDR3 residues: CASSKEGRATGELFF. The DNA of the CDR3 is TGCGCCAGCAGCAAAGAGGGCCGAGCCACCGGGGAGCTGTTTTTT.